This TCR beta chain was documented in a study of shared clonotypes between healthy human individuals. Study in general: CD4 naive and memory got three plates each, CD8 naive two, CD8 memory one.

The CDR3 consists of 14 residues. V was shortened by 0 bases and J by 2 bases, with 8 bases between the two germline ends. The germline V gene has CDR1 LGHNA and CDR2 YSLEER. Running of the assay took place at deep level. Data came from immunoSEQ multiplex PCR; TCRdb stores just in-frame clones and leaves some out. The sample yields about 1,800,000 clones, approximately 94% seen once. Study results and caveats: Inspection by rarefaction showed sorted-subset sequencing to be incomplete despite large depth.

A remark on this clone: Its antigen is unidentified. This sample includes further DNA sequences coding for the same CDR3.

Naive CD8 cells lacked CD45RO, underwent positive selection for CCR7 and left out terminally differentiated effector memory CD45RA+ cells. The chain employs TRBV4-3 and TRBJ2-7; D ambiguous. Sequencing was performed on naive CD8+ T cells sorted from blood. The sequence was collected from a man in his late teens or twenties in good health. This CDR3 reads CASSQEAGTYEQYF. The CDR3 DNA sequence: TGCGCCAGCAGCCAAGAAGCTGGAACCTACGAGCAGTACTTC.